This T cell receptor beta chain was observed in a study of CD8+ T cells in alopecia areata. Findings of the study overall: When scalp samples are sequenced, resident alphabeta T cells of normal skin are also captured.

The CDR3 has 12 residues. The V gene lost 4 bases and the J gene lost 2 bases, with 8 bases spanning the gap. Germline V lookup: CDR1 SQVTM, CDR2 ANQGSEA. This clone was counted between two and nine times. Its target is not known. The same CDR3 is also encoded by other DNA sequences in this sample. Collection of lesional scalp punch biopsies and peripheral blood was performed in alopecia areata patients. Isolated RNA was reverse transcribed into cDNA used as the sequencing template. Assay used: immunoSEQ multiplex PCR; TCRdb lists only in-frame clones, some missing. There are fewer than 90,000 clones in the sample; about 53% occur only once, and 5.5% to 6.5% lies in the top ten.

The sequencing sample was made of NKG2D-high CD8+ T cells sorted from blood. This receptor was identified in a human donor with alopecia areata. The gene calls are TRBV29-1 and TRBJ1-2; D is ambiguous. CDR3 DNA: TGCAGCGTTGGGCAGGACAACTATGGCTACACCTTC. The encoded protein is CSVGQDNYGYTF.